This T cell receptor (beta chain) derives from a study of graft-versus-host responses after intestinal transplantation (dated by TCRdb to the early 2020s). Concerning the study at large: Multivisceral, liver-intestinal, or isolated intestinal transplants were received by the recipients. Every recipient was given anti-thymocyte globulin induction, then maintenance tacrolimus and steroids for around three years. A peak of at least 4% donor T cells among recipient peripheral blood mononuclear cells was the definition used for donor T cell macrochimerism. After intestinal transplantation, graft-versus-host and host-versus-graft alloreactive T cell clones were followed in the graft, circulation and bone marrow using bulk TCR-beta CDR3 sequencing. To identify alloreactive clones, pre-transplant mixed lymphocyte reaction products were sequenced and then compared with unstimulated pre-transplant donor and recipient T cells. Rather than being sequenced by the commercial service, samples from a few later patients were sequenced in-house on an Illumina MiSeq and processed with MiXCR. Of the roughly 25 intestinal transplant recipients enrolled in the cohort, one of whom was a retransplant, 3 patients without pretransplant specimens were excluded. Broad study findings and their caveats: Early after transplant, peak levels of circulating GvH clones were associated with declines in HvG clones. The relatively low number and heterogeneity of intestinal transplant patients limited the conclusions. GvH clones were found in recipient bone marrow, and some of the GvH clones appeared earlier in ileal mucosa or blood, which is consistent with an intestinal mucosal origin. In patients with donor T cell macrochimerism, the allografts had high GvH to HvG T cell clonal ratios.

Read against the paper, the sample's time point label means: cells obtained before transplantation from donor or recipient. CD3+CD4+ and CD3+CD8+ populations were FACS-sorted from unstimulated pre-transplant donor and recipient cells taken from spleen or lymph nodes. Library construction relied on the immunoSEQ multiplex PCR assay. For most patients, genomic DNA was isolated using the Qiagen DNeasy Blood and Tissue Kit and was shipped frozen to Adaptive Biotechnologies for TCR sequencing. For most patients, genomic DNA was subjected to high-throughput TCR-beta CDR3 sequencing by Adaptive Biotechnologies. Per the source publication's procedure: TCR sequencing data for roughly 18 patients were retrieved from Adaptive's ImmunoSEQ software; a few other patients were processed with MiXCR and VDJtools. To correct CD4 versus CD8 sorting errors, sequences present in both subsets at a frequency ratio below 5:1 were removed. CDR3 nucleotide sequences shared between donor and recipient were removed because the origin of such sequences could not be assigned. Alloreactive clones required at least 2-fold expansion over unstimulated cells and minimum CFSE-low frequency of 0.002% (template counts) or 0.001% (read counts). A clone was considered mappable if detected in the sequenced pre-transplant spleen, lymph node, or MLR CFSE-low populations of the donor or recipient. Cumulative frequency of alloreactive clones was calculated as a percentage of all sequences weighted by copy number. TCRdb took this table from immuneACCESS and kept in-frame rearrangements with V and J called. Such tables lack part of the clones; where checked against another copy, unresolved V genes explain under half of the gap, and the rest is unexplained. Clonal size and the V and J genes are those of that table, whereas D and trimming came from the DNA. The sample table lists some 140,000 clones, about nine tenths of them with a count of one. Around 0.19% of the sample comes from the top ten.

A note on this clone: Its antigen is still unknown. Base qualities are not provided; no much larger clone lies one nucleotide away.

V loses 0 bases of germline sequence and J loses 2 bases, and the interval between the two ends is 14 bases. CDR1 ENHRY and CDR2 SYGVKD are derived from the germline V gene. The cysteine opens and the phenylalanine closes a CDR3 of 16 amino acids. The sequence is cut down to CDR3 DNA, 48 bases in frame from base 1. In this chain, TRBV10-3 is recombined with TRBJ2-7, and the D gene may be TRBD2, 5 bases matching. The sequence came from a human donor who received an intestinal transplant. The input for sequencing was unstimulated CD4+ T cells sorted from spleen or lymph node cells, taken before intestinal transplant. The DNA reads as follows: TGTGCCATCAGTGAGTCTGCGGGTTACAGTCCCTACGAGCAGTACTTC. Its protein reads: CAISESAGYSPYEQYF.